This is a list of T cell receptor beta chains from one sample in a study of CD8 T cells in Susac syndrome. TCRdb passed the immunoSEQ multiplex PCR reads through MiXCR, listing each CDR3 protein once. This sample has hundreds of thousands of distinct CDR3 sequences; 94% occur once, and the top ten carry about 0.15%. Sequencing was performed on CD4+ T cells from PBMCs. The receptors shown here come from a human donor with Susac syndrome. The CDR3 runs from the conserved cysteine through the conserved F or W. D genes are given only for firm matches. Rows give clone size only sometimes, using once, few, many, or a class for an expanded clone.

few TRBJ1-2 NA TRBV6-2/TRBV6-3 CASSYRTVSGYTF TGTGCCAGCAGTTACAGGACAGTCTCTGGCTACACCTTC
once TRBJ2-2 NA TRBV7-9 CASNRKRTNTGELFF TGTGCCAGCAACAGGAAGCGAACGAACACCGGGGAGCTGTTTTTT
NA TRBJ2-4 NA TRBV30 CAWDPGGKNIQYF TGTGCCTGGGATCCCGGAGGGAAAAACATTCAGTACTTC
NA TRBJ1-4 NA TRBV15 CATSRDLGRVEKLFF TGTGCCACCAGCAGAGATCTCGGCAGGGTTGAAAAACTGTTTTTT
once TRBJ1-5 NA TRBV12-3/TRBV12-4 CASRQSRSNQPQHF TGTGCCAGCAGGCAGAGCCGTAGCAATCAGCCCCAGCATTTT
NA TRBJ2-5 TRBD2 TRBV18 CASSPGTSGETQYF TGTGCCAGCTCACCCGGGACTAGTGGAGAGACCCAGTACTTC
NA TRBJ1-4 NA TRBV30 CAWSVRPLEGLFF TGTGCCTGGAGTGTACGGCCCCTAGAGGGTCTGTTTTTT
NA TRBJ1-1 NA TRBV24-1 CATSGGEDTEAFF TGTGCCACCAGTGGAGGGGAGGACACTGAAGCTTTCTTT
NA TRBJ2-3 NA TRBV19 CASSISENTDTQYF TGTGCCAGTAGTATAAGCGAGAACACAGATACGCAGTATTTT
NA TRBJ1-6 TRBD1 TRBV28 CAIRGLFNSPLHF TGTGCCATCAGGGGGTTATTCAATTCACCCCTCCACTTT
NA TRBJ2-3 TRBD2 TRBV7-2 CASSFTRGGAAPDTQYF TGTGCCAGCAGCTTCACTCGCGGGGGGGCCGCGCCAGATACGCAGTATTTT
NA TRBJ2-5 TRBD2 TRBV20-1 CSASDLPSGVYQETQYF TGCAGTGCTAGTGACCTTCCTAGCGGGGTATACCAAGAGACCCAGTACTTC
NA TRBJ1-1 NA TRBV7-2 CASSQIDRNTEAFF TGTGCCAGCAGCCAGATTGATAGGAACACTGAAGCTTTCTTT